This record covers a single T cell receptor (beta chain). What it binds is not known. With around ten days of culture completed, CD4+ T cells were isolated. These data are taken from a study of vaccination effects on CD4 cells after COVID-19. Whole-study context: As their vaccination, participants received two doses of either BNT162b2 or mRNA-1273. Each culture well received a few million PBMC. These cells were then cultured in IMDM with approximately 10 IU/ml IL-2 and about 9.4 ug/ml peptides.

Clones were sequenced by immunoSEQ multiplex PCR, and TCRdb holds only the in-frame ones, with some missing. Of 45,000 to 50,000 clones listed, more than 65% are singletons. Unmatched junction bases numbered 6, after V lost 2 bases and J lost 0 bases. The CDR3 contains 16 residues. Germline CDR1 and CDR2: KGHSY and FQNENV. J is TRBJ1-2 and V is TRBV16, with TRBD1 matching over 7 bases. Source: CD4+ T cells from PBMCs cultured without peptide, taken before COVID-19 vaccination. This clonotype was sampled from a human donor who received a COVID-19 vaccine. The CDR3 here is CASSQDPGTANYGYTF. As DNA, the CDR3 is TGTGCCAGCAGCCAAGACCCCGGGACAGCTAACTATGGCTACACCTTC.